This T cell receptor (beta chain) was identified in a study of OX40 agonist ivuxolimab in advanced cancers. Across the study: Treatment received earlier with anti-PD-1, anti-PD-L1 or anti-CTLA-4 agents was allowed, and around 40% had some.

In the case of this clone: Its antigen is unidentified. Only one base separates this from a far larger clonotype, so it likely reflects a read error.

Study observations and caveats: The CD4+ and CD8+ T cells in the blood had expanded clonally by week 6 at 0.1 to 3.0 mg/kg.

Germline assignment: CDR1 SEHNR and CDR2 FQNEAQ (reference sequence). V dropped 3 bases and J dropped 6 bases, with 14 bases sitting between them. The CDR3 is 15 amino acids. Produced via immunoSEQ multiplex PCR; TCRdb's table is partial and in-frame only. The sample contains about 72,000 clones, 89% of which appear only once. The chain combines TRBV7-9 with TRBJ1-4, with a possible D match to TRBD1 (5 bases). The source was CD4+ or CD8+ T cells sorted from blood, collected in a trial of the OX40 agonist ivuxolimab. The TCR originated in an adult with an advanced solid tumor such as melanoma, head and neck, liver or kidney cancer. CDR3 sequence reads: CASSLAFLGDEKLFF. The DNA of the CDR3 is TGTGCCAGCAGCTTGGCCTTTTTGGGGGATGAAAAACTGTTTTTT.